The rows below give T cell receptor beta chains drawn from one sample of a study of T cells in Graves' hyperthyroidism and ophthalmopathy. TCRdb analysed the multiplex PCR reads with MiXCR anew, one entry per CDR3 protein. The data hold about 270,000 distinct CDR3 sequences, with approximately 23% observed a single time. Sequences were obtained from blood. These TCRs come from a woman in her thirties or forties with Graves' ophthalmopathy. Both conserved end residues are part of each CDR3. D genes are given only for firm matches. Where a row states a size, it is once, few, many or the class of an expanded clone; other rows omit it.

V gene,J gene,D gene,clone size,CDR3 DNA,CDR3 protein
TRBV28,TRBJ2-7,TRBD1,many,TGTGCCAGCAGTACTTTGACAGGGCAAACCTACGAGCAGTACTTC,CASSTLTGQTYEQYF
TRBV5-1,TRBJ2-7,-,many,TGCGCCAGCAGCTTAGGGTCAGCGTTAACCGAGCAGTACTTC,CASSLGSALTEQYF
TRBV28,TRBJ2-7,-,-,TGTGCCAGCGTCTATGCGGGCGAGCAGTACTTC,CASVYAGEQYF
TRBV7-9,TRBJ2-7,TRBD2,many,TGTGCCAGCAGCCCCTCGGGACTAGCCTACGAGCAGTACTTC,CASSPSGLAYEQYF
TRBV6-1,TRBJ1-6,-,-,TGTGCCAGCATGAGGAGGGAGGTCTATTCACCCCTCCTCTTT,CASMRREVYSPLLF
TRBV5-1,TRBJ2-2,TRBD1,many,TGCGCCAGCAGCATTAGACAGGGCTGGACCGGGGAGCTGTTTTTT,CASSIRQGWTGELFF
TRBV2,TRBJ2-7,TRBD1,many,TGTGCCAGCAGTGATGGCAGGGGGCACGACCCCAGGGACGAGCAGTACTTC,CASSDGRGHDPRDEQYF
TRBV11-2,TRBJ2-5,TRBD2,many,TGTGCCAGCAGCCTAAAGCGGGAGCCTCGTTTGGGGTACCTGGAGACCCAGTACTTC,CASSLKREPRLGYLETQYF
TRBV7-2,TRBJ1-5,-,many,TGTGCCAGCAGCTTATACAGGGCTGGCAATCAGCCCCAGCATTTT,CASSLYRAGNQPQHF
TRBV6-1,TRBJ2-6,-,many,TGTGCCAGCAGCCCCACGGGTGTTGGGGCCAACGTCCTGACTTTC,CASSPTGVGANVLTF
TRBV28,TRBJ2-6,TRBD1,many,TGTGCCAGCAGCCCGGGACAGGGGTATGGGGCCAACGTCCTGACTTTC,CASSPGQGYGANVLTF
TRBV6-1,TRBJ1-1,-,-,TGTGCCAGCAGTAGCGTGGCAGGGGTGGGAACTGAAGCTTTCTTT,CASSSVAGVGTEAFF
TRBV28,TRBJ2-7,-,many,TGTGCCAGCAGTTCCAGGGGTGGCAATGGCTTCGAGCAGTACTTC,CASSSRGGNGFEQYF
TRBV4-1,TRBJ1-1,-,many,TGCGCCAGCAGCCAAGATCCCGGCAGGGTGGTTGGGGAAAACACTGAAGCTTTCTTT,CASSQDPGRVVGENTEAFF
TRBV12-3/TRBV12-4,TRBJ1-5,-,-,TGTGCCAGCAGTCTTTTGGGCAATCAGCCCCAGCATTTT,CASSLLGNQPQHF
TRBV7-2,TRBJ2-7,TRBD2,many,TGTGCCAGCACCCCTAGCGGGGGTAGCTCCTACGAGCAGTACTTC,CASTPSGGSSYEQYF
TRBV11-3,TRBJ2-7,-,many,TGTGCCAGCAGCTTGGGTGTCCTGGGCGAGCAGTACTTC,CASSLGVLGEQYF
TRBV9,TRBJ2-7,TRBD2,few,TGTGCCAGCAGCGTAGATCCTAGCGGGAGGCCCTACGAGCAGTACTTC,CASSVDPSGRPYEQYF
TRBV7-2,TRBJ1-2,TRBD1,many,TGTGCCAGCAGCTTAGCTGCAGGGGGGTTCTATGGCTACACCTTC,CASSLAAGGFYGYTF
TRBV7-2,TRBJ2-2,-,-,TGTGCCAGCAGCTTAGGACTGGTCGGGGAGCTGTTTTTT,CASSLGLVGELFF
TRBV4-2,TRBJ1-3,TRBD1,many,TGTGCCAGCAGCCAAGCAGCCAGGGGGTTCTCTGGAAACACCATATATTTT,CASSQAARGFSGNTIYF
TRBV2,TRBJ2-5,-,many,TGTGCCAGCAGTGAACCAGGGAAAGAGACCCAGTACTTC,CASSEPGKETQYF
TRBV11-2,TRBJ1-5,-,many,TGTGCCAGCAGCTTAGTGGTGGATCAGCCCCAGCATTTT,CASSLVVDQPQHF
TRBV28,TRBJ1-3,-,-,TGTGCCAGCAGGCTCGACAGTAACTCTGGAAACACCATATATTTT,CASRLDSNSGNTIYF
TRBV11-2,TRBJ2-2,-,-,TGTGCCAGCAGCTTCGGCGGGAATTCGCGCACCGGGGAGCTGTTTTTT,CASSFGGNSRTGELFF
TRBV28,TRBJ2-7,TRBD1,many,TGTGCCAGCAGTGAAGCCGGGACAGGAGGTCTTGGGCAGTACTTC,CASSEAGTGGLGQYF
TRBV28,TRBJ2-7,-,-,TGTGCCAGCAGTTTACCAGGGGACGACGAGCAGTACTTC,CASSLPGDDEQYF
TRBV12-3/TRBV12-4,TRBJ2-5,TRBD2,-,TGTGCCAGCAGACTAACTAGCGGGGGGAAACCTTCGGAGACCCAGTACTTC,CASRLTSGGKPSETQYF
TRBV7-2,TRBJ2-7,TRBD2,-,TGTGCCAGCAGCCAGCGTGGAGGACTAGTCGACGAGCAGTACTTC,CASSQRGGLVDEQYF
TRBV20-1,TRBJ1-1,-,many,TGCAGTGCCACGGGTGGGAACACTGAAGCTTTCTTT,CSATGGNTEAFF